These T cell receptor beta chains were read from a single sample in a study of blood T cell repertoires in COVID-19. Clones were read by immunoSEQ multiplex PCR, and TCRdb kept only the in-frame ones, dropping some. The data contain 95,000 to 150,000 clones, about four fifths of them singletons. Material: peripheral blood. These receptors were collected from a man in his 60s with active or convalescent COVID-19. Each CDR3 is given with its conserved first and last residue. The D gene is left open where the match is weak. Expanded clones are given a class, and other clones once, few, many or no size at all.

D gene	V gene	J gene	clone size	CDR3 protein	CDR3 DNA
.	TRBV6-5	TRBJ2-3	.	CASSSGGLGTQYF	TGTGCCAGCAGTAGCGGCGGGTTGGGTACGCAGTATTTT
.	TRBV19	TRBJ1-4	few	CASSSSREKLFF	TGTGCCAGTAGTAGCTCACGGGAAAAACTGTTTTTT
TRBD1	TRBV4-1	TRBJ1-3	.	CASSREGQGRGNTIYF	TGCGCCAGCAGCCGGGAAGGACAGGGGAGAGGAAACACCATATATTTT
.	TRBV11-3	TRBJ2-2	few	CASSPAPGTLNTGELFF	TGTGCCAGCAGCCCAGCCCCGGGAACCTTGAACACCGGGGAGCTGTTTTTT
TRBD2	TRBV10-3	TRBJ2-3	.	CAISESSGLGKDTQYF	TGTGCCATCAGTGAGTCGTCCGGACTAGGGAAAGATACGCAGTATTTT
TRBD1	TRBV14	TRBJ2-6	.	CASSQRTGGSGSGANVLTF	TGTGCCAGCAGCCAGAGGACAGGGGGCAGTGGCTCTGGGGCCAACGTCCTGACTTTC
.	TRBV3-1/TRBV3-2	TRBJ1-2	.	CASSRTDSNYGYTF	TGTGCCAGCAGCCGGACGGACAGCAACTATGGCTACACCTTC
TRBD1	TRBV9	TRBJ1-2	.	CASSRTGDYGYTF	TGTGCCAGCAGCCGGACAGGGGATTATGGCTACACCTTC
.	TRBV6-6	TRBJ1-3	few	CASSYSTGYGGNTIYF	TGTGCCAGCAGTTACTCGACGGGTTACGGTGGAAACACCATATATTTT
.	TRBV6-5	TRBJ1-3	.	CASAEGNTIYF	TGTGCCAGCGCAGAAGGAAACACCATATATTTT
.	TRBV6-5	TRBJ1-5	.	CASTKEGSGNQPQHF	TGTGCCAGCACCAAAGAGGGCTCGGGCAATCAGCCCCAGCATTTT
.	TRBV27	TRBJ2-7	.	CASTLGYEQYF	TGTGCCAGCACCCTCGGCTACGAGCAGTACTTC
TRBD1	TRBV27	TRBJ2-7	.	CASSPSTGAPYEQYF	TGTGCCAGCAGTCCATCCACAGGGGCACCCTACGAGCAGTACTTC
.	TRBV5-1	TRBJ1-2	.	CASSGSGTITSYYGYTF	TGCGCCAGCAGCGGCTCCGGGACAATCACCTCCTACTATGGCTACACCTTC
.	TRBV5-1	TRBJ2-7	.	CASSAGSTSSYEQYF	TGCGCCAGCAGCGCGGGTTCAACGAGCTCCTACGAGCAGTACTTC
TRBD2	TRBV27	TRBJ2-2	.	CASIESGGSAGELFF	TGTGCCAGCATCGAGAGCGGGGGTTCTGCCGGGGAGCTGTTTTTT
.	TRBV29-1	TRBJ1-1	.	CSVQGFGVGMSPEAFF	TGCAGCGTGCAGGGGTTTGGAGTCGGGATGTCCCCTGAAGCTTTCTTT
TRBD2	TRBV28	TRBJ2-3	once	CASRDGRAITDTQYF	TGTGCCAGCAGGGACGGGAGGGCCATAACAGATACGCAGTATTTT
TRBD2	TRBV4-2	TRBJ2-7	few	CASSQGSGGRVYEQYF	TGTGCCAGCAGCCAAGGAAGTGGCGGGAGAGTTTACGAGCAGTACTTC
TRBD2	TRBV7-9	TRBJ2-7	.	CASSPGGTSAYEQYF	TGTGCCAGCAGCCCTGGCGGGACTAGCGCCTACGAGCAGTACTTC
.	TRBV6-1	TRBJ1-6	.	CATSIDSPLHF	TGTGCCACGTCTATTGATTCACCCCTCCACTTT
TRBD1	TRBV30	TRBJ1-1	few	CACHRTGGASEAFF	TGTGCCTGCCATCGGACAGGGGGGGCCTCTGAAGCTTTCTTT
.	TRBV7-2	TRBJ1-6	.	CASSPTGHPNSPLHF	TGTGCCAGCAGCCCCACGGGACACCCCAATTCACCCCTCCACTTT
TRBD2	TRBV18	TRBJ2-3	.	CASSPSSGDTQYF	TGTGCCAGCTCACCAAGTAGCGGGGATACGCAGTATTTT
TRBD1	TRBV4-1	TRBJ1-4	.	CASSQGDRARAEKLFF	TGCGCCAGCAGCCAAGGGGACAGGGCGCGGGCAGAAAAACTGTTTTTT
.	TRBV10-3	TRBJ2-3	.	CAIRVLPGTDTQYF	TGTGCCATCCGCGTCCTTCCCGGCACAGATACGCAGTATTTT
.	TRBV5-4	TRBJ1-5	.	CASSLGGDSNQPQHF	TGTGCCAGCAGCTTGGGTGGAGATAGCAATCAGCCCCAGCATTTT
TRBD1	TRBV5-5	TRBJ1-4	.	CASSSTGGADEKLFF	TGTGCCAGCAGCAGTACAGGGGGCGCAGATGAAAAACTGTTTTTT
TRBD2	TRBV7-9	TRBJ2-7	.	CASSLGTSGRNEQYF	TGTGCCAGCAGCCTAGGGACTAGCGGGAGAAACGAGCAGTACTTC
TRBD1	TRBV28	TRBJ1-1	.	CASMLRGRNTEAFF	TGTGCCAGCATGCTCAGGGGGCGCAACACTGAAGCTTTCTTT
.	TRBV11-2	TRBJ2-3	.	CASSFNGQPSTDTQYF	TGTGCCAGCAGCTTCAATGGACAGCCTAGCACAGATACGCAGTATTTT
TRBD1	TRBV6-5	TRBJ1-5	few	CASSRTGGSNQPQHF	TGTGCCAGCAGCAGGACAGGGGGAAGCAATCAGCCCCAGCATTTT
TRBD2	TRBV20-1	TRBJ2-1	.	CSASVGTSGRNNEQFF	TGCAGTGCTAGTGTTGGGACTAGCGGAAGAAACAATGAGCAGTTCTTC
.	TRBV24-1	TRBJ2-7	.	CATSDQYRYEQYF	TGTGCCACCAGTGATCAATACAGGTACGAGCAGTACTTC